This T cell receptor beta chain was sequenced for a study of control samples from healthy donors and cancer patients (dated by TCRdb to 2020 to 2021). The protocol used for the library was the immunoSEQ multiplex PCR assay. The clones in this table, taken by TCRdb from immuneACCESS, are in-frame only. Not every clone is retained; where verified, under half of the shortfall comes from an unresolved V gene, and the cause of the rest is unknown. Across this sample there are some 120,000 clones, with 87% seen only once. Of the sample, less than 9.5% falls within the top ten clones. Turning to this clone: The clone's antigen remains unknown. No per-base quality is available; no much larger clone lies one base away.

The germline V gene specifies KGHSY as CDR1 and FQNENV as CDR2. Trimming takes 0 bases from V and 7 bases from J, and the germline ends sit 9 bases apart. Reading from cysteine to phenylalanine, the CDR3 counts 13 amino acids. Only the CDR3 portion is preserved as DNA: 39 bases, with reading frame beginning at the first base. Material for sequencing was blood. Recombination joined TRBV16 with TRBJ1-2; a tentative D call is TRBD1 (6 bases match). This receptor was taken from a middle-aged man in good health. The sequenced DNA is TGTGCCAGCAGCCAATCAGAGACAGGTGGCTACACCTTC. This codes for CASSQSETGGYTF.